The present entry profiles one T cell receptor (beta chain) with its context. Its antigen is still unknown. The sample is drawn from a study of cytomegalovirus exposure and HLA in healthy donors. As for the study in general: An earlier analysis identified 120 million or so unique TCR beta sequences in approximately 170 million T cells. Study-wide findings and caveats: Likely technical artifact: a cluster of highly shared sequence variants.

The PCR used 60 Vbeta and 13 Jbeta primers. Under the authors' procedure: It was a later analysis that counted about 80 million unique TCR beta chains, of which some 9.9 million were shared. Sequencing used immunoSEQ multiplex PCR; TCRdb keeps in-frame clones, though not all of them. The DNA was the basis for D and trimming; V, J and clone size are from that table. The sample comprises about 160,000 clones, 65% to 85% of which are singletons, and approximately 1.2% rests with the top ten. This receptor was identified in a man in his fifties or sixties in good health and CMV-seropositive. The sequencing sample was made of PBMCs.

CDR3 amino acids: CASSSPPDRLRTDSYEQYF. Written as DNA, the CDR3 is TGTGCCAGCAGCTCCCCCCCCGACAGGTTACGAACCGACTCCTACGAGCAGTACTTC. The chain links TRBV7-9 to TRBJ2-7, with D maybe TRBD1 (6 bases). V lost 4 bases, J lost 0 bases, and 25 bases lay in between. CDR1 and CDR2 from the germline V gene are SEHNR and FQNEAQ (reference sequence). CDR3 length: 19 residues.